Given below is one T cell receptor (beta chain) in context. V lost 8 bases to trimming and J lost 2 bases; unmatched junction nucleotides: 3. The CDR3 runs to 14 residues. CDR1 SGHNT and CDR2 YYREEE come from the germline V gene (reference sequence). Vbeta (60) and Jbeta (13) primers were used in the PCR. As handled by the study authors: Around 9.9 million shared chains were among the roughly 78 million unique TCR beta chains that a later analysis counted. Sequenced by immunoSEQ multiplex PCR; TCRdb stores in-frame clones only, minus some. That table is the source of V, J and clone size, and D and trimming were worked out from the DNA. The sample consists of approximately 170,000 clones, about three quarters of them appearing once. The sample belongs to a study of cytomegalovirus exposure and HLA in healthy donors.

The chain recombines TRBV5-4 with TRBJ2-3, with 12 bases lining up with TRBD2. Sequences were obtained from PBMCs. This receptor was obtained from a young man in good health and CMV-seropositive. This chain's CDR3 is CASSSGRVTDTQYF. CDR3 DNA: TGTGCCAGTTCTAGCGGGAGGGTCACAGATACGCAGTATTTT.